The 21 T cell receptor beta chains presented below share a single source sample, sequenced in a study of T-cell reconstitution after alpha-beta-depleted transplantation in children. For TCRbeta, the library was prepared with unique molecular identifiers. From the PCR reads, TCRdb called clonotypes with MiXCR, one entry per CDR3 protein. The sample yields approximately 70,000 distinct CDR3 sequences, roughly 4.5% seen once. Sequenced here: PBMCs, mostly from graft donor cells, sampled 180 days after TCRalphabeta/CD19-depleted stem cell transplant. Receptor source: a boy under two years old who had a stem cell transplant for acute myeloid leukemia, so the T cells may come from the graft donor.

In this sample, this clonotype turned up many times. The CDR3 nucleotides are TGTGCCAGCAGTTATCGAGGGGCCCCACCATACGAGCAGTACGTC. Protein product: CASSYRGAPPYEQYV. The chain is built from TRBV27 and TRBJ2-7; either TRBD1 or TRBD2 may supply D (5 bases each). The length of the CDR3 is 15 residues. The germline CDR1 and CDR2 sequences are MNHEY and SMNVEV (reference sequence). Trimming stripped 4 bases from V and 4 bases from J, with 17 bases between.

The table lists this clonotype with many counts. The rearrangement links TRBV7-7 to TRBJ2-5; 10 bases are shared with TRBD2. Trimming cost V 5 bases and J 5 bases; bases outside gene matches: 8. In germline, CDR1 is SSHAT, CDR2 FNYEAQ (reference sequence). The CDR3 contains 15 residues. CDR3 nucleotide sequence: TGTGCCAGCAGCCTCGGGACTAGCGAATATGAGACCCAGTACTTC. Amino acids: CASSLGTSEYETQYF.

This clonotype was counted many times. The V call is TRBV20-1, the J call TRBJ1-3; D not resolved. Germline V gene data show CDR1 as DFQATT and CDR2 as SNEGSKA (reference sequence). The CDR3 length is 13 residues. Between the trimmed V and J ends, which lost 0 bases and 0 bases, there was a span of 3 bases. Here the CDR3 reads CSAREFSGNTIYF. CDR3 DNA sequence: TGCAGTGCTAGAGAGTTCTCTGGAAACACCATATATTTT.

This clonotype occurred many times. This chain uses TRBV20-1 with TRBJ2-1; D is possibly TRBD1 (6 bases). Germline values: CDR1 DFQATT, CDR2 SNEGSKA (reference sequence). The CDR3 extends over 12 amino acids. The germline V and J ends were trimmed by 8 bases and 8 bases, with 16 bases remaining between them. The DNA of the CDR3 is TGCAGTTCTCACACAGGGCCCGATGAGCAGTTCTTC. Translated, it gives CSSHTGPDEQFF.

At least ten counts were recorded for this clonotype. The chain links TRBV12-3 or TRBV12-4 to TRBJ1-5; the D gene is possibly TRBD1 (6 bases). The CDR3 consists of 13 residues. V dropped 2 bases and J dropped 6 bases, with 8 bases sitting between them. CDR3 sequence (DNA): TGTGCCAGCAGTTTACAGGGGATTCAGCCCCAGCATTTT. This gives the protein CASSLQGIQPQHF.

Ten or more counts support this clonotype. The chain recombines TRBV7-2 with TRBJ2-2, with D possibly matching TRBD1 (5 bases). The germline CDR1 and CDR2 sequences are SGHTA and FQGNSA. The CDR3 loop spans 15 amino acids. V shed 2 bases and J shed 4 bases, with 11 bases lying between them. In nucleotides, the CDR3 is TGTGCCAGCAGCTTATTAGACAGACCCACCGGGGAGCTGTTTTTT. Its translation: CASSLLDRPTGELFF. Complete variable domain (other parts from reference TRBV7-2 and TRBJ2-2): GAGVSQSPSNKVTEKGKDVELRCDPISGHTALYWYRQSLGQGLEFLIYFQGNSAPDKSGLPSDRFSAERTGGSVSTLTIQRTQQEDSAVYLCASSLLDRPTGELFFGEGSRLTVL.

This clonotype came up many times. The chain joins TRBV7-3 to TRBJ2-1, with D hard to call. This CDR3 contains 15 residues. V lost 0 bases and J 1 base, leaving 7 bases between the germline ends. Germline CDR1 and CDR2: SGHTA and FQGTGA. The CDR3 sequence is CASSLTYGSYNEQFF. The CDR3 DNA reads TGTGCCAGCAGCTTAACATACGGTTCCTACAATGAGCAGTTCTTC. Full variable domain (rest looked up from reference TRBV7-3 and TRBJ2-1): GAGVSQTPSNKVTEKGKYVELRCDPISGHTALYWYRQSLGQGPEFLIYFQGTGAADDSGLPNDRFFAVRPEGSVSTLKIQRTERGDSAVYLCASSLTYGSYNEQFFGPGTRLTVL.

V and J are TRBV12-3 or TRBV12-4 and TRBJ2-6; D remains ambiguous. The CDR3 is made up of 15 amino acids. V was trimmed by 3 bases and J by 0 bases, leaving 6 bases between them. The CDR3 is CASSFGSSGANVLTF. The CDR3 region has the DNA TGTGCCAGCAGTTTTGGCAGCTCTGGGGCCAACGTCCTGACTTTC.

There are many counts of this clonotype. J is TRBJ2-6 and V is TRBV5-1; D is perhaps TRBD1 (6 bases). The CDR3 has 17 amino acids. Trimming pared 4 bases from V and 1 base from J, leaving 15 bases between. Germline V CDR1 and CDR2: SGHRS, YFSETQ. The CDR3 spells CASSLSHQGSGANVLTF. CDR3 DNA: TGCGCCAGCAGCCTGAGCCACCAGGGGTCTGGGGCCAACGTCCTGACTTTC.

In regard to this clonotype: At one end the junction does not follow the germline gene, possibly because of a read error. This sequence joins TRBV12-3 or TRBV12-4 and TRBJ1-4; D is unclear. The CDR3 totals 16 residues. In DNA form, the CDR3 reads TGTGCTAGCAGCCCCCGGCGGCCGACAACTAATGAACAACTGTTTTTT. It specifies CASSPRRPTTNEQLFF.

This clonotype was seen ten or more times. This rearrangement joins TRBV20-1 to TRBJ2-3; TRBD1 is a possible D gene (6 bases). The CDR3 length is 13 residues. V lost 6 bases to trimming and J lost 4 bases, with 14 bases between them. Germline V gene lookup returns CDR1 DFQATT and CDR2 SNEGSKA (reference sequence). CDR3 DNA: TGCAGTGCACAAACAGGGAACGCAGATACGCAGTATTTT. This codes for CSAQTGNADTQYF.

This clonotype was counted ten times or more. The chain carries TRBV20-1 and TRBJ2-1; a weak D match, TRBD2 (6 bases). Looked up from germline, CDR1 is DFQATT and CDR2 is SNEGSKA (reference sequence). CDR3 length: 17 residues. V was trimmed by 0 bases and J by 0 bases, leaving 15 bases between them. This chain's CDR3 is CSARDRRDASSYNEQFF. The CDR3 region has the DNA TGCAGTGCTAGAGATCGGCGGGACGCGAGCTCCTACAATGAGCAGTTCTTC.

This clonotype was counted at least ten times. DNA for the CDR3: TGTGCCTGGCGAAATTTGAACACTGAAGCTTTCTTT. Protein sequence: CAWRNLNTEAFF. The chain employs TRBV30 and TRBJ1-1; D unresolved. V lost 5 bases to trimming and J lost 0 bases, with 7 bases between them. Germline V CDR1 and CDR2: GTSNPN, SVGIG (reference sequence). The CDR3 extends over 12 amino acids.

This clonotype was observed at least ten times. This rearrangement joins TRBV6-6 to TRBJ1-1; no reliable D call. Germline V CDR1 and CDR2: MNHNY, SVGAGI (reference sequence). The V end lost 7 bases, the J end lost 5 bases, and 14 bases lay between the germline ends. CDR3 size: 13 residues. The CDR3, as DNA: TGTGCCAGCACCGACTCCGCCGGGACTGAAGCTTTCTTT. This translates into CASTDSAGTEAFF.

This clonotype has at least ten counts. The chain links TRBV6-1 to TRBJ1-6; TRBD1 might be the D (6 bases). The CDR3 runs to 16 residues. Germline CDR1 reads MNHNS; CDR2 reads SASEGT. V was shortened by 6 bases and J by 1 base, with 13 bases between the two germline ends. The CDR3 sequence: CASSPQGSSYNSPLHF. The DNA for the CDR3 is TGTGCCAGCAGCCCACAGGGATCGTCCTATAATTCACCCCTCCACTTT.

This clonotype appeared many times. Written as DNA, the CDR3 is TGCAGTGCTAGTGGGGGACAGGACCTCTACGAGCAGTACTTC. Translated, it gives CSASGGQDLYEQYF. J is TRBJ2-7 and V is TRBV20-1; 8 nucleotides agree with TRBD1. The germline V gene encodes CDR1 DFQATT and CDR2 SNEGSKA (reference sequence). The CDR3 is 14 residues long. Trimming took 3 bases from V and 3 from J; bases not matched to a gene: 7.

This clonotype was detected ten times or more. The V and J genes are TRBV6-5 and TRBJ1-5, with 8 positions matching TRBD1. This CDR3 region has 15 residues. Germline assignment: CDR1 MNHEY and CDR2 SVGAGI. V trimming: 7 bases; J trimming: 2 bases; junction bases outside the gene matches: 7. CDR3 bases: TGTGCCAGCACCGACAGGGGTAAAGGCAATCAGCCCCAGCATTTT. This codes for CASTDRGKGNQPQHF.

This clonotype was recorded at least ten times. V and J are TRBV6-5 and TRBJ2-3, with D perhaps TRBD2 (6 bases). This CDR3 contains 15 residues. Germline V gene lookup returns CDR1 MNHEY and CDR2 SVGAGI. Trimming took off 0 bases at V and 2 bases at J, with 9 bases between the two ends. This chain's CDR3 is CASSYSGGITDTQYF. The DNA for the CDR3 is TGTGCCAGCAGTTACTCTGGGGGGATCACAGATACGCAGTATTTT.

V is TRBV4-3 and J is TRBJ2-2; D is unresolved. V was shortened by 0 bases and J by 0 bases, with 8 bases between the two germline ends. The CDR3 runs 16 residues. The germline gives CDR1 LGHNA, CDR2 YSLEER. The CDR3 DNA is TGCGCCAGCAGCCAAGATTTAGTAGCGAACACCGGGGAGCTGTTTTTT. The encoded protein is CASSQDLVANTGELFF.

Ten or more counts support this clonotype. The V call is TRBV15, the J call TRBJ2-2, with 8 nucleotides matching TRBD2. V trimming: 5 bases; J trimming: 1 base; junction bases outside the gene matches: 6. Germline CDR1 is LNHNV and CDR2 is YYDKDF (reference sequence). The CDR3 sequence is 16 residues long. The CDR3 loop is CATSPGGGLNTGELFF. The CDR3 DNA sequence: TGTGCCACCAGCCCGGGAGGGGGGTTGAACACCGGGGAGCTGTTTTTT.

The V gene is TRBV5-1, the J gene TRBJ1-2; D gene ambiguous. The germline V gene encodes CDR1 SGHRS and CDR2 YFSETQ. The CDR3 totals 12 residues. Trimming took 3 bases from V and 8 from J, leaving 11 bases between them. The CDR3 loop reads CASSSGGYGYTF. The CDR3 nucleotides read TGCGCCAGCAGCTCCGGAGGGTACGGCTACACCTTC.